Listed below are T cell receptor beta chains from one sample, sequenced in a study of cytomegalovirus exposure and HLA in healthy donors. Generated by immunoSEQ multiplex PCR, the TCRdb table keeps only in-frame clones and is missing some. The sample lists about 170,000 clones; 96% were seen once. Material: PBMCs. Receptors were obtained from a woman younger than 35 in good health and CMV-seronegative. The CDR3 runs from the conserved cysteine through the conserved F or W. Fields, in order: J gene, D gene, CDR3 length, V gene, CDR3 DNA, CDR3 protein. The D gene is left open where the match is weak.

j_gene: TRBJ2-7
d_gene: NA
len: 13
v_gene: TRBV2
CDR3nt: TGTGCCAGCAGTAGCGCTCGGAGCTACGAGCAGTACTTC
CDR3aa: CASSSARSYEQYF

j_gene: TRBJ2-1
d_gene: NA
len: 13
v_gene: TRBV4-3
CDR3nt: TGCGCCAGCAGCCAAGCGGTACGGAATGAGCAGTTCTTC
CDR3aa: CASSQAVRNEQFF

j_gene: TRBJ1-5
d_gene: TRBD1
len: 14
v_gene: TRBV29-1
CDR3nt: TGCAGCGTCCGATCTGGACAGGGGAATCAGCCCCAGCATTTT
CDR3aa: CSVRSGQGNQPQHF

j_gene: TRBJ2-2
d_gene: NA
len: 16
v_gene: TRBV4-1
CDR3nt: TGCGCCAGCAGCCAAGATCGCGGCGTCTCAACCGGGGAGCTGTTTTTT
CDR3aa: CASSQDRGVSTGELFF

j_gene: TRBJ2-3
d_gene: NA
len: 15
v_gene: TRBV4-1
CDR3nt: TGCGCCAGCAGCCAAATACCAGCGGGCACAGATACGCAGTATTTT
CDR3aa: CASSQIPAGTDTQYF

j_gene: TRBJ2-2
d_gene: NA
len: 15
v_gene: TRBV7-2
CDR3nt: TGTGCCAGCAGCTTAAGTGCACCCCTATCCGGGGAGCTGTTTTTT
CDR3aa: CASSLSAPLSGELFF

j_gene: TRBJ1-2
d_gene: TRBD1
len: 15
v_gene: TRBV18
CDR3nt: TGTGCCAGCTCACCACCGGGACAGATTAACTATGGCTACACCTTC
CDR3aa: CASSPPGQINYGYTF

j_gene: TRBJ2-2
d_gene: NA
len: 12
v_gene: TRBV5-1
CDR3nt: TGCGCCCCTCCCAGGGAAACCGGGGAGCTGTTTTTT
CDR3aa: CAPPRETGELFF

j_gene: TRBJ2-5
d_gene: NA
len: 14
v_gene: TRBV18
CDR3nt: TGTGCCAGCTCGATCGGGACTGGACAAGAGACCCAGTACTTC
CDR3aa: CASSIGTGQETQYF

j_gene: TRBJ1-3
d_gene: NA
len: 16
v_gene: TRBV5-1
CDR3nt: TGCGCCAGCAGCTTGGTTGTGGGAGCAACTGGAAACACCATATATTTT
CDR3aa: CASSLVVGATGNTIYF